This TCR beta chain was recovered during a study of regulatory and conventional T cells in breast cancer (dated by TCRdb to the mid-2010s). The germline V gene yields SNHLY for CDR1 and FYNNEI for CDR2. V is reduced by 7 bases and J by 7 bases, leaving a spacing of 14 bases between them. The CDR3 contains 14 residues, cysteine and phenylalanine counted. The kept DNA is CDR3 alone, 42 bases in frame from the first base. Regarding this clonotype: Its antigen specificity is not known. No clone much larger than this one lies a single base away; base qualities are absent.

The library was produced with PCR. Reads for this sample came from an Illumina MiSeq. The public sequencing data were trimmed at Q25 with fastp and processed into clonotypes with MiXCR by TCRdb, which kept only in-frame beta chains. Each entry is one CDR3 protein sequence, shown with its most common DNA and genes. The sample table shows about 16,000 distinct CDR3 sequences, and 25% to 40% are seen once. The ten largest clonotypes hold 1.6% of the sample. The sequence derives from a female donor in good health. Sequenced: conventional T cells from blood. This chain joins TRBV2 to TRBJ1-6; TRBD1 is perhaps the D gene, given 6 matching bases. CDR3 sequence: CASTWTEGNSPLHF. The sequence in DNA is TGTGCCAGCACCTGGACAGAAGGAAATTCACCCCTCCACTTT.